This TCR beta chain originates from a study of blood T cell repertoires in COVID-19 (dated by TCRdb to the early 2020s). About the full investigation: The collaborator samples originated in the United States, Italy and Spain and spanned the acute and convalescent phases of COVID-19. The material from the prospective study consisted of cDNA or gDNA derived from T cells, B-cell-depleted T cells, or PBMCs. Subjects who had been exposed to COVID-19, were actively infected with it, or had recovered from it provided the deeply sampled blood TCRbeta repertoires that made up the dataset. The repertoires were released in a freely available public database intended as a resource for research on the immune response to SARS-CoV-2. The samples were drawn from two sources: the first 160 participants of the ongoing ImmuneRACE study, and some 1,300 subjects contributed by 6 global collaborators. Nearly every sample came with metadata listing a de-identified subject ID, COVID-19 status, age in years and sex. Where available, HLA class I and class II types were taken from metadata supplied by the sample provider and were not determined by assay-based typing.

Collaborating institutions collected whole blood in K2EDTA tubes following their own protocols. For TCRbeta analysis, collaborator samples were shipped as frozen whole blood, as isolated PBMCs, or as DNA extracted from either sample type. Paper-wide results and their limitations: Clinical and demographic metadata were provided uncurated, with the amount varying by source and participant.

V has 7 bases trimmed and J has 5 bases trimmed; junction bases matching no gene number 6. CDR1 and CDR2 (SQVTM, ANQGSEA) derive from the germline V gene. CDR3 length: 13 amino acids, cysteine to phenylalanine. Kept here is only the CDR3 DNA, which spans 39 bases and is read in frame from base 1. The immunoSEQ Assay, a bias-controlled multiplex PCR, was used to amplify TCRbeta CDR3 regions from genomic DNA. The source study handled its data this way. Within the assay, amplification of reference gene primers was used to estimate how many nucleated cells each sample contained. To quantify the absolute abundance of each unique TCRbeta CDR3 rearrangement, sequence reads were collapsed and filtered. For each sample, productive Simpson clonality was calculated by taking the square root of Simpson's diversity index across productive rearrangements. TCRdb took over this immuneACCESS table, retaining in-frame rearrangements with V and J assigned. Such tables are incomplete; in checked studies, under half of the missing clones stem from an unresolved V gene, and the remainder is unexplained. V and J calls and clone size come straight from that table; D and trimming were deduced from the DNA. The sample yields about 70,000 clones; more than 75% were counted once. Together, the top ten hold 12% of the sample.

Points on this clone: Its antigen is still unknown. No base qualities exist here, and no much larger clone lies one base off it.

Material: peripheral blood. This sequence was found in a human donor in a cohort sampled during active COVID-19. The sequence links TRBV29-1 to TRBJ2-1; a stretch of 9 junction bases matches TRBD2. DNA sequence: TGCAGCGCTCCTCTAGCGGGGAACAATGAGCAGTTCTTC. Protein translation: CSAPLAGNNEQFF.